The rows below give T cell receptor beta chains drawn from one sample of a study of T cells in Graves' hyperthyroidism and ophthalmopathy. TCRdb passed the multiplex PCR reads through MiXCR, listing each CDR3 protein once. The repertoire holds around 340,000 distinct CDR3 sequences, with 17% as singletons. Input material: blood. The source is a woman aged 30 to 39 with Graves' hyperthyroidism that later progressed to Graves' ophthalmopathy. Each CDR3 is given with its conserved first and last residue. D genes are given only for firm matches. Expanded clones get a size class; other rows say once, few or many, or leave the size out.

j_call | clone_size | v_call | d_call | cdr3_aa | cdr3_nt
TRBJ2-7 | many | TRBV6-1 | NA | CASRPLFRDISYEQYF | TGTGCCAGCAGACCTCTATTCCGGGACATCTCCTACGAGCAGTACTTC
TRBJ2-1 | many | TRBV27 | TRBD1 | CASSYGTGGEDEQFF | TGTGCCAGCAGTTATGGGACAGGGGGCGAGGATGAGCAGTTCTTC
TRBJ2-5 | medium-sized | TRBV12-3/TRBV12-4 | NA | CASSLGETQYF | TGTGCCAGCAGCTTAGGGGAGACCCAGTACTTC
TRBJ1-4 | NA | TRBV28 | TRBD1 | CASSAPGQGHEKLFF | TGTGCCAGCAGTGCTCCGGGACAGGGACACGAAAAACTGTTTTTT
TRBJ2-2 | few | TRBV28 | NA | CASAGQGGVPGELFF | TGTGCCAGCGCTGGTCAGGGTGGTGTTCCCGGGGAGCTGTTTTTT
TRBJ2-7 | NA | TRBV18 | TRBD1 | CASRGQVSYEQYF | TGTGCCAGCCGCGGACAGGTTTCCTACGAGCAGTACTTC
TRBJ2-1 | NA | TRBV7-9 | TRBD2 | CASSPGTSGGGSYNEQFF | TGTGCCAGCAGCCCCGGGACTAGCGGGGGGGGGTCCTACAATGAGCAGTTCTTC
TRBJ2-1 | NA | TRBV11-2 | NA | CASSFAGAGNEQFF | TGTGCCAGCAGCTTTGCAGGGGCAGGGAATGAGCAGTTCTTC
TRBJ1-4 | NA | TRBV5-1 | TRBD1 | CASSWQGGANEKLFF | TGCGCCAGCAGCTGGCAGGGGGGAGCTAATGAAAAACTGTTTTTT
TRBJ2-3 | few | TRBV27 | TRBD1 | CASSLLGQGADVLRDTQYF | TGTGCCAGCAGTTTATTGGGACAGGGGGCGGACGTGCTCCGAGATACGCAGTATTTT
TRBJ2-3 | few | TRBV11-2 | NA | CASSPLGRDTQYF | TGTGCCAGCAGCCCCCTGGGTCGGGATACGCAGTATTTT
TRBJ2-5 | NA | TRBV20-1 | NA | CSAKGDGEYQETQYF | TGCAGTGCTAAGGGGGATGGGGAGTACCAAGAGACCCAGTACTTC
TRBJ1-1 | many | TRBV19 | NA | CASSSWGANTEAFF | TGTGCCAGTAGCAGCTGGGGCGCGAACACTGAAGCTTTCTTT
TRBJ2-1 | few | TRBV13 | NA | CASSLGLTGGGYNEQFF | TGTGCCAGCAGCTTAGGCCTAACCGGGGGTGGGTACAATGAGCAGTTCTTC
TRBJ1-6 | many | TRBV6-1 | TRBD1 | CASSRQGDSPLHF | TGTGCCAGCAGTCGACAGGGGGATTCACCCCTCCACTTT
TRBJ2-4 | few | TRBV29-1 | NA | CSVELRQGGNIQYF | TGCAGCGTTGAGCTTCGACAGGGAGGTAACATTCAGTACTTC
TRBJ1-1 | many | TRBV4-1 | NA | CASSQGRMNTEAFF | TGCGCCAGCAGCCAGGGGCGTATGAACACTGAAGCTTTCTTT
TRBJ2-1 | many | TRBV29-1 | TRBD2 | CSAPLRGQTSGDDNEQFF | TGCAGCGCCCCGTTAAGGGGTCAGACTAGCGGGGACGACAATGAGCAGTTCTTC
TRBJ1-1 | few | TRBV5-8 | NA | CASSLRQLLNTEAFF | TGTGCCAGCAGCTTACGACAGCTCCTGAACACTGAAGCTTTCTTT
TRBJ1-1 | NA | TRBV4-2 | TRBD1 | CASSQDWEQGAYTEAFF | TGTGCCAGCAGCCAAGATTGGGAACAGGGGGCCTACACTGAAGCTTTCTTT
TRBJ1-4 | many | TRBV27 | NA | CASSLFGADEKLFF | TGTGCCAGCAGTTTATTCGGGGCCGATGAAAAACTGTTTTTT
TRBJ2-2 | many | TRBV6-2/TRBV6-3 | NA | CASSPRDKSPEDLAGELFF | TGTGCCAGCAGTCCACGTGACAAAAGCCCAGAGGACTTGGCTGGGGAGCTGTTTTTT
TRBJ1-6 | many | TRBV3-1 | TRBD1 | CASSLTPGTGDLVLHF | TGTGCCAGCAGCTTAACCCCCGGGACAGGGGATCTGGTCCTCCACTTT
TRBJ2-5 | many | TRBV5-6 | TRBD1 | CASSLPGTGVETQYF | TGTGCCAGCAGCTTGCCCGGGACAGGGGTAGAGACCCAGTACTTC
TRBJ2-1 | many | TRBV2 | TRBD2 | CASRSSGTPYNEQFF | TGTGCCAGCAGATCTAGCGGGACTCCCTACAATGAGCAGTTCTTC
TRBJ2-7 | few | TRBV27 | NA | CASSFRDSYYEQYF | TGTGCCAGCAGTTTCCGGGACTCGTATTACGAGCAGTACTTC
TRBJ2-5 | many | TRBV6-2/TRBV6-3 | NA | CASSADSEAETQYF | TGTGCCAGCAGTGCGGATAGCGAGGCGGAGACCCAGTACTTC
TRBJ2-1 | many | TRBV5-6 | NA | CASSHPGAGSIYNEQFF | TGTGCCAGCAGCCACCCCGGCGCAGGGTCGATCTACAATGAGCAGTTCTTC
TRBJ2-7 | many | TRBV7-9 | TRBD1 | CASSSIGTGGPYEQYF | TGTGCCAGCAGCTCCATTGGTACAGGGGGTCCCTACGAGCAGTACTTC
TRBJ2-3 | many | TRBV28 | TRBD2 | CASGSGTSGSSDTQYF | TGTGCCAGCGGATCCGGGACTAGCGGGAGTAGTGATACGCAGTATTTT
TRBJ1-6 | many | TRBV2 | NA | CASSESVLSYNSPLHF | TGTGCCAGCAGTGAGTCAGTTCTCTCCTATAATTCACCCCTCCACTTT
TRBJ2-3 | many | TRBV29-1 | NA | CSVEVNTDTQYF | TGCAGCGTTGAGGTTAACACAGATACGCAGTATTTT
TRBJ2-5 | many | TRBV20-1 | NA | CSARPGSRETQYF | TGCAGTGCTAGACCAGGGTCTCGAGAGACCCAGTACTTC
TRBJ2-7 | NA | TRBV3-1 | TRBD2 | CASSQETHWTSGVYGQYF | TGTGCCAGCAGCCAGGAGACGCACTGGACTAGCGGGGTCTACGGGCAGTACTTC
TRBJ2-1 | many | TRBV10-2 | TRBD2 | CASSTSGGGYYNEQFF | TGCGCCAGCAGTACCTCTGGCGGGGGGTACTACAATGAGCAGTTCTTC
TRBJ1-2 | many | TRBV27 | NA | CASSMLGYGYTF | TGTGCCAGCAGCATGTTGGGCTATGGCTACACCTTC
TRBJ2-3 | NA | TRBV3-1 | TRBD1 | CASSHPIGPGQGTDTQYF | TGTGCCAGCAGCCACCCAATTGGGCCGGGACAGGGCACAGATACGCAGTATTTT
TRBJ2-2 | NA | TRBV2 | NA | CASSHHLTAERKNTGELFF | TGTGCCAGCAGTCATCATCTGACCGCGGAAAGAAAGAACACCGGGGAGCTGTTTTTT
TRBJ2-7 | NA | TRBV27 | NA | CASSGQPSYEQYF | TGTGCCAGCAGCGGTCAGCCATCCTACGAGCAGTACTTC
TRBJ2-5 | many | TRBV28 | TRBD2 | CASRGTSGLQETQYF | TGTGCCAGCCGAGGGACTAGCGGGCTCCAAGAGACCCAGTACTTC
TRBJ2-3 | NA | TRBV12-3/TRBV12-4 | TRBD2 | CASSRNTGTSGLTSTDTQYF | TGTGCCAGCAGTCGTAACACCGGGACTAGCGGGCTTACTAGCACAGATACGCAGTATTTT
TRBJ2-3 | many | TRBV6-1 | TRBD1 | CASRDTGGNTQYF | TGTGCCAGCAGAGACACAGGGGGAAATACGCAGTATTTT
TRBJ2-6 | many | TRBV10-2 | NA | CASSQGLAGANVLTF | TGCGCCAGCAGTCAGGGGCTCGCTGGGGCCAACGTCCTGACTTTC
TRBJ2-7 | few | TRBV7-9 | NA | CASSFENSPTGEQYF | TGTGCCAGCAGCTTCGAGAATTCACCTACAGGCGAGCAGTACTTC
TRBJ2-5 | NA | TRBV13 | NA | CASSLKQGQETQYF | TGTGCCAGCAGCTTAAAGCAGGGGCAGGAGACCCAGTACTTC
TRBJ1-2 | NA | TRBV5-4 | TRBD1 | CASSLAPGQVNYGYTF | TGTGCCAGCAGCTTGGCCCCGGGACAGGTTAACTATGGCTACACCTTC
TRBJ1-2 | many | TRBV10-3 | NA | CAISEGDTTYGYTF | TGTGCCATCAGTGAGGGGGACACGACCTATGGCTACACCTTC
TRBJ1-5 | many | TRBV3-1 | TRBD1 | CASSQSRGFKGQRNQPQHF | TGTGCCAGCAGCCAATCTCGGGGGTTTAAGGGACAGCGCAATCAGCCCCAGCATTTT